The T cell receptor beta chain described here comes from a study of T-cell reconstitution after alpha-beta-depleted transplantation in children. At least ten counts were recorded for this clonotype. Researchers prepared the TCRbeta library using unique molecular identifiers, the study reports. TCRdb redid the calling of the PCR reads with MiXCR, one entry per CDR3 protein. The sample yields 120,000 or so distinct CDR3 sequences, under 13% seen once. Germline V gene sequence: CDR1 LNHNV, CDR2 YYDKDF (reference sequence). The V and J ends lost 0 bases and 8 bases, in that order; junction bases with no gene match: 3. The CDR3 runs 13 residues.

The material was PBMCs from the stem cell graft donor, obtained from the stem cell graft. The chain links TRBV15 to TRBJ1-1, with 7 bases matching TRBD1. This receptor was obtained from a human donor who donated a stem cell graft to a child with acute lymphoblastic leukemia. CDR3 bases: TGTGCCACCAGCAGAGATGAGGGGGCAGAAGCTTTCTTT. The encoded protein is CATSRDEGAEAFF. The whole variable domain, filled in from reference TRBV15 and TRBJ1-1, reads DAMVIQNPRYQVTQFGKPVTLSCSQTLNHNVMYWYQQKSSQAPKLLFHYYDKDFNNEADTPDNFQSRRPNTSFCFLDIRSPGLGDTAMYLCATSRDEGAEAFFGQGTRLTVV.